Below, 22 T cell receptor beta chains from the same sample are listed, as sequenced in a study of cytomegalovirus exposure and HLA in healthy donors listed by TCRdb under 2017. Libraries came from the immunoSEQ multiplex PCR assay. For the multiplex PCR, a mixture combining 60 forward primers for TCR Vbeta segments and 13 reverse primers for TCR Jbeta segments was used. TCRdb limited this immuneACCESS table to in-frame rearrangements with V and J called. A share of clones is missing; checked studies link under half to unresolved V genes, and the rest is unexplained. In this sample the table shows 150,000 to 200,000 clones, approximately 81% of which occur a single time. The ten largest clones capture over 2% of the sample. The sequencing input was PBMCs. Receptor source: a woman in her 50s in good health and CMV-seronegative.

The V call is TRBV7-2, the J call TRBJ2-4; a possible D gene is TRBD1 (6 bases). This CDR3 is built from 15 residues. With 3 bases removed from V and 1 base from J, the gap between germline ends came to 10 bases. Germline V gives CDR1 SGHTA, CDR2 FQGNSA. The CDR3 reads CASSFATGAKNIQYF. CDR3 DNA: TGTGCCAGCAGCTTCGCTACAGGGGCCAAAAACATTCAGTACTTC.

The chain joins TRBV28 to TRBJ2-4; D is possibly TRBD1 (6 bases). The CDR3 extends over 16 amino acids. Trimming pared 1 base from V and 4 bases from J, leaving 14 bases between. CDR1 is MDHEN and CDR2 is SYDVKM in the germline V gene. The DNA for the CDR3 is TGTGCCAGCAGTTTATCGAGTGGCGGACAGAAAAACATTCAGTACTTC. This translates into CASSLSSGGQKNIQYF. Supplemented by reference TRBV28 and TRBJ2-4, the full variable domain reads DVKVTQSSRYLVKRTGEKVFLECVQDMDHENMFWYRQDPGLGLRLIYFSYDVKMKEKGDIPEGYSVSREKKERFSLILESASTNQTSMYLCASSLSSGGQKNIQYFGAGTRLSVL.

CDR3 sequence reads: CASSLAARAGGPGDTQYF. CDR3 nucleotides: TGTGCCAGCAGCTTAGCGGCCAGAGCGGGAGGCCCGGGAGATACGCAGTATTTT. This chain connects TRBV7-2 to TRBJ2-3; 9 positions match TRBD2. Unmatched junction bases numbered 12, after V lost 0 bases and J lost 5 bases. The length of the CDR3 is 18 residues. The V gene's germline CDR1 is SGHTA and CDR2 FQGNSA. The full variable domain, in which reference TRBV7-2 and TRBJ2-3 provide the parts outside the CDR3, is GAGVSQSPSNKVTEKGKDVELRCDPISGHTALYWYRQSLGQGLEFLIYFQGNSAPDKSGLPSDRFSAERTGGSVSTLTIQRTQQEDSAVYLCASSLAARAGGPGDTQYFGPGTRLTVL.

In regard to this clone: One end of the junction fails to match germline, which may point to a read error. V gene TRBV7-9 combines with J gene TRBJ2-7; D might be TRBD1 (5 bases). The CDR3 is 15 amino acids. From germline, CDR1 is SEHNR and CDR2 FQNEAQ (reference sequence). CDR3 loop: CSSSLSAGSYGEQYF. CDR3 DNA: TGTTCCAGCAGCTTATCCGCAGGGTCGTATGGGGAGCAGTACTTC.

As DNA, the CDR3 is TGCGCCAGCAGCTTGGAGGGACTAGCCTTAGGTACGCAGTATTTT. The encoded protein is CASSLEGLALGTQYF. J is TRBJ2-3 and V is TRBV5-1; 9 bases line up with TRBD2. Germline CDR1 is SGHRS and CDR2 is YFSETQ. The CDR3 spans 15 residues. V was clipped by 0 bases and J by 8 bases; unmatched bases: 7.

The chain links TRBV4-1 to TRBJ2-3; 12 nucleotides align to TRBD1. V was pared by 1 base and J by 5 bases, with 16 bases of the junction left unmatched. CDR1 and CDR2 (germline): MGHRA, YSYEKL. The CDR3 consists of 20 residues. The CDR3 loop reads CASSQAPGQGASSRQDTQYF. The CDR3 nucleotides are TGCGCCAGCAGCCAAGCTCCGGGACAGGGGGCTTCTTCCCGTCAAGATACGCAGTATTTT.

The genes are TRBV2 and TRBJ2-1; 8 nucleotides agree with TRBD1. J lost 8 bases, V lost 8 bases, and 5 bases had no gene match. Germline CDR1 and CDR2: SNHLY and FYNNEI. The CDR3 contains 12 residues. The CDR3: CASPDRVDEQFF. The CDR3 DNA reads as TGTGCCAGCCCGGACAGGGTGGATGAGCAGTTCTTC.

The V gene is TRBV29-1, the J gene TRBJ2-7; no firm D call. V lost 4 bases and J 0 bases, leaving 13 bases between the germline ends. This CDR3 has 14 amino acids. The V gene's germline CDR1 is SQVTM and CDR2 ANQGSEA. The CDR3 reads CSVAGQRSSYEQYF. As DNA, the CDR3 is TGCAGCGTTGCTGGGCAAAGAAGCTCCTACGAGCAGTACTTC.

This clone was counted a single time. The CDR3 DNA reads TGTGCCAGTAGCCCCGGGAGACAGGGCTTTGCAACTAATGAAAAACTGTTTTTT. Its protein product is CASSPGRQGFATNEKLFF. V usage is TRBV19 and J usage is TRBJ1-4; 7 nucleotides match TRBD1. V was pared by 6 bases and J by 0 bases, with 13 bases of the junction left unmatched. The CDR3 has 18 residues. The germline V gene has CDR1 LNHDA and CDR2 SQIVND (reference sequence).

This clone was counted only a few times. The chain couples TRBV6-4 to TRBJ2-3; 7 bases are shared with TRBD2. The germline CDR1 and CDR2 sequences are MRHNA and SNTAGT. V shed 3 bases and J 2 bases; nucleotides not matched to a gene: 5. The CDR3 sequence is 15 residues long. CDR3 nucleotide sequence: TGTGCCAGCAGTGAAGGTCGGGAGGCCACAGATACGCAGTATTTT. It codes for CASSEGREATDTQYF.

V is TRBV18 and J is TRBJ2-1, with 10 bases aligning to TRBD1. V was clipped by 3 bases and J by 1 base; unmatched bases: 3. CDR1 is KGHSH, CDR2 LQKENI, per germline. The CDR3 consists of 16 residues. CDR3 protein: CASSPGQGVSYNEQFF. The CDR3 DNA reads as TGTGCCAGCTCACCCGGACAGGGGGTTTCCTACAATGAGCAGTTCTTC.

Written as DNA, the CDR3 is TGCAGTCACCTGACCGGTCTAGCGGGAGGGAATGAGCAGTTCTTC. Residues: CSHLTGLAGGNEQFF. The rearrangement uses TRBV29-1 and TRBJ2-1; 12 bases line up with TRBD2. Per the germline V gene, CDR1 is SQVTM and CDR2 is ANQGSEA. CDR3 length: 15 amino acids.

This clone was recorded a few times. J is TRBJ2-1 and V is TRBV7-6; 8 bases match TRBD1. V shed 5 bases, J shed 1 base, and the junction held 4 bases outside the gene matches. Germline V gene lookup returns CDR1 SGHVS and CDR2 FNYEAQ. CDR3 length equals 15 residues. The CDR3 sequence is CASSPDRASYNEQFF. The CDR3 DNA sequence: TGTGCCAGCAGCCCGGACAGGGCGTCCTACAATGAGCAGTTCTTC.

V and J are TRBV7-9 and TRBJ1-6; 8 bases line up with TRBD1. Germline V gene lookup returns CDR1 SEHNR and CDR2 FQNEAQ (reference sequence). V was pared by 5 bases and J by 10 bases, with 10 bases of the junction left unmatched. The CDR3 consists of 15 residues. The CDR3 region is CASSHAQGASSPLHF. The CDR3 DNA follows: TGTGCCAGCAGCCACGCGCAGGGGGCTAGCTCACCCCTCCACTTT.

The chain links TRBV9 to TRBJ1-1; TRBD1 matches at 8 bases. Per germline, CDR1 SGDLS and CDR2 YYNGEE. The V segment lost 4 bases and the J segment 0 bases; nucleotides outside the gene matches: 5. The CDR3 spans 15 residues. In nucleotides, the CDR3 is TGTGCCAGCAGCACCCGACAGGGGATGAACACTGAAGCTTTCTTT. Translating it yields CASSTRQGMNTEAFF.

CDR3 bases: TGTGCCAGCAGCTCGGGACAAGAAGAGACCCAGTACTTC. The encoded protein is CASSSGQEETQYF. The gene calls are TRBV7-2 and TRBJ2-5; a possible D gene is TRBD1 (6 bases). The CDR3 runs to 13 residues. Between the trimmed V and J ends, which lost 4 bases and 3 bases, there was a span of 9 bases. The germline CDR1 and CDR2 sequences are SGHTA and FQGNSA.

The V gene is TRBV27, the J gene TRBJ1-6; 9 positions agree with TRBD1. This CDR3 is built from 15 residues. Germline CDR1 and CDR2: MNHEY and SMNVEV (reference sequence). With V trimmed by 3 bases and J by 9 bases, 6 bases remained unmatched. The CDR3 nucleotides read TGTGCCAGCAGTTTGGAAGGACAGGGGTTTTCACCCCTCCACTTT. This translates into CASSLEGQGFSPLHF.

The chain uses TRBV29-1 and TRBJ1-5; perhaps TRBD1 as D (5 bases). With 5 bases removed from V and 11 bases from J, the gap between germline ends came to 16 bases. CDR3 length: 12 amino acids. The germline gives CDR1 SQVTM, CDR2 ANQGSEA. Written as DNA, the CDR3 is TGCAGCGTTCGGGCAGGGAAGGAAGCCCAGCATTTT. It is translated as CSVRAGKEAQHF.

The chain uses TRBV6-1 and TRBJ2-5; D is possibly TRBD2 (5 bases). Germline values: CDR1 MNHNS, CDR2 SASEGT. The CDR3 extends over 13 amino acids. V lost 3 bases and J lost 3, with 8 bases in between. The CDR3 sequence is CASSDGLKETQYF. The DNA for the CDR3 is TGTGCCAGCAGTGACGGACTTAAAGAGACCCAGTACTTC.

In its sample, this clone was seen a few times. The same CDR3 is also encoded by other DNA sequences in this sample. This CDR3 is CASGTGGGLGSPLHF. The CDR3 DNA reads as TGCGCCAGCGGTACAGGGGGCGGGTTGGGTTCACCCCTCCACTTT. J is TRBJ1-6 and V is TRBV4-3; 9 bases fit TRBD1. After removal of 8 bases from V and 9 bases from J, the junction contained 11 bases not matched to a gene. Germline loops: CDR1 LGHNA, CDR2 YSLEER. CDR3 size: 15 residues.

This chain connects TRBV9 to TRBJ1-1; no clear D gene. V was pared by 6 bases and J by 4 bases, with 22 bases between. The CDR3 totals 16 residues. Germline V gene sequence: CDR1 SGDLS, CDR2 YYNGEE. CDR3 amino acids: CASTYGVSSRGTEAFF. Written as DNA, the CDR3 is TGTGCCAGCACCTACGGGGTAAGTTCCCGAGGCACTGAAGCTTTCTTT.

This clone was observed a single time. This chain connects TRBV15 to TRBJ2-5; D uncertain. Germline V CDR1 and CDR2: LNHNV, YYDKDF (reference sequence). This CDR3 is 15 amino acids long. The V and J ends lost 1 base and 2 bases respectively, with 11 bases between them. CDR3 residues: CATSRARRPQETQYF. DNA of the CDR3: TGTGCCACCAGCAGAGCTCGGCGGCCACAAGAGACCCAGTACTTC.